The 4 T cell receptor beta chains listed next were all sequenced from one sample in a study of cytomegalovirus exposure and HLA in healthy donors. Profiling relied on immunoSEQ multiplex PCR, and the TCRdb table lists in-frame clones only, not all of them. The data contain roughly 280,000 clones, 65% to 90% of them seen just once; the ten biggest clones take up roughly 1%. Material: PBMCs. The source of these receptors is a woman aged 18-30 years in good health and CMV-seronegative.

This clone turned up a few times. J is TRBJ1-2 and V is TRBV27; D is ambiguous. V was shortened by 2 bases and J by 13 bases, with 14 bases between the two germline ends. CDR1 is MNHEY and CDR2 is SMNVEV in the germline V gene (reference sequence). The CDR3 has 12 amino acids. Here the CDR3 reads CASSLEGGKVTF. The CDR3 region has the DNA TGTGCCAGCAGTTTAGAGGGCGGGAAGGTCACCTTC.

The V gene is TRBV5-6, the J gene TRBJ2-5; D is possibly TRBD1 (6 bases). The CDR3 totals 14 residues. The V end lost 4 bases, the J end lost 6 bases, and 16 bases lay between the germline ends. The germline V gene has CDR1 SGHDT and CDR2 YYEEEE. In DNA, the CDR3 is TGTGCCAGCAGCGGGGCAGGGGACCGCCAGACCCAGTACTTC. This sequence encodes CASSGAGDRQTQYF.

V is TRBV5-4 and J is TRBJ2-1; 8 bases are a match to TRBD1. The CDR3 has 15 amino acids. Germline CDR1 reads SGHNT; CDR2 reads YYREEE (reference sequence). V shed 2 bases and J 1 base; nucleotides not matched to a gene: 2. The CDR3 spells CASSFGQGSYNEQFF. CDR3 DNA sequence: TGTGCCAGCAGCTTTGGACAGGGTTCCTACAATGAGCAGTTCTTC.

This clone has a handful of counts. The rearrangement links TRBV9 to TRBJ2-7; 7 nucleotides align to TRBD1. V trimming: 0 bases; J trimming: 2 bases; junction bases outside the gene matches: 5. CDR3 size: 15 residues. Germline values: CDR1 SGDLS, CDR2 YYNGEE. The DNA for the CDR3 is TGTGCCAGCAGCGTAGCGGGTGACAGGGCCTACGAGCAGTACTTC. Translated, it gives CASSVAGDRAYEQYF.